The subject of this entry is one TCR beta chain. Germline V gene lookup returns CDR1 LGHNT and CDR2 FRNRAP. CDR3 length: 14 residues. Trimming removed 7 bases from V and 6 bases from J; junction bases left unmatched: 7. This sample stems from a study of control samples from healthy donors and cancer patients. Assay: immunoSEQ multiplex PCR; the TCRdb copy retains only in-frame clones and omits some. The sample lists roughly 130,000 clones, more than 85% seen once, with about 9% in the top ten. The clonotype was recovered from a man aged 18 to 30 in good health. This rearrangement joins TRBV12-5 to TRBJ2-7; 12 positions match TRBD1. Source material: blood. This CDR3 reads CASVPGTGGLEQYF. CDR3 bases: TGTGCTAGTGTCCCCGGGACAGGGGGCCTCGAGCAGTACTTC.